This T cell receptor beta chain appears in the sequencing data of a study of monozygotic twins with inflammatory bowel disease (dated by TCRdb to about 2019). Turning to the overall study: A total of 28 monozygotic twin pairs were included in the full study, comprising nine German pairs (four IBD-concordant, five IBD-discordant) and 19 IBD-discordant Danish pairs. The search for disease-associated traits relied mainly on comparing IBD patients with their genetically identical healthy co-twins within discordant pairs. Each individual had, on average, about 151 000 unique TCRalpha sequences and 181 000 unique TCRbeta sequences available for analysis.

Per the germline V gene, SGHVS is the CDR1 and FNYEAQ is the CDR2. The CDR3 sequence holds 13 residues, the cysteine and phenylalanine included. A DNA sequence was not provided. Summary of the overall study and its limitations: Measured by the inverse Simpson index, TCRbeta repertoire diversity was lower in IBD patients than in their healthy co-twins. Fewer clonotypes were shared with other individuals by IBD patients than by healthy twins, most markedly in patients showing signs of disease activity. Differing immunosuppressive treatments among patients may have added background noise and inter-individual variability to the repertoires. The results gave no support for a single strong signal or clonotype linked to IBD. Concordant and discordant twins showed no difference in repertoire similarity, possibly because of limited statistical power. Different T cell subtypes could not be distinguished in the analysis.

In regard to this clonotype: Its antigen is not yet known.

From each donor, a roughly 2.6 ml peripheral blood sample was collected into PAXgene tubes and stored at -80 degrees C. Without T cell sorting, total RNA was isolated from whole blood using the PAXgene blood miRNA kit on an automated QIAcube. Peripheral blood from monozygotic twin pairs who were concordant or discordant for inflammatory bowel disease underwent deep TCRalpha and TCRbeta repertoire profiling using unique molecular barcoding. For every twin pair, smoking habits were documented, and each individual was categorised as a current, former or never smoker. Library preparation used 5' RACE. For each TCR library, 3,500 to 4,000 ng of total RNA was used. For each sample, cDNA synthesis with SMARTScribe reverse transcriptase was split into eight separate reactions. Unique molecular identifiers containing a 6-nucleotide sample barcode were introduced through template switching during cDNA synthesis. TCRalpha and TCRbeta cDNA was amplified by two nested PCRs of about 15 and 9 cycles, with bead purification after each PCR. Before amplification, the cDNA was treated with uracil DNA-glycosylase and purified using the QIAquick PCR purification kit. The second PCR added Illumina TruSeq-compatible adapters along with sample-specific barcodes. TapeStation and Qubit were used to check library quality and concentration, and roughly 4.6 ng of each library was pooled. Sequencing of pooled libraries was carried out on an Illumina HiSeq2500 single-index Rapid Run using 2 x 100 bp reads and custom sequencing primers. The authors' analysis ran thus. PCR and sequencing errors were corrected by UMI-based consensus assembly using MiGEC version 1.2.6. MiXCR version 2.1.1 was used to carry out V(D)J alignment, clonotype assembly and CDR3 extraction. Normalisation of gene usage, clonotype sharing and MAIT/NKT TCR abundance was achieved by analysing the top 1000, 10 000 and 20 000 clonotypes per sample. After downsampling to 27 000 UMIs, diversity was calculated as the inverse Simpson index using the vegan R package. Statistical testing used paired Mann-Whitney U tests on the discordant twin pairs and applied Benjamini-Hochberg correction for multiple testing. TCRdb reprocessed the raw reads; every CDR3 protein sequence is a single record, and DNA is not supplied. These V and J calls rely on TCRdb rather than the paper's analysis. The sample table on file contains approximately 150,000 distinct CDR3 sequences. In total, the top ten clones hold roughly 7.4% of the sample.

The TCR comes from a human donor with ulcerative colitis or Crohn's disease, or a healthy co-twin of an affected twin (not recorded which). The rearranged segments are TRBV7-6 and TRBJ2-3; TCRdb gives TRBD1 as the D gene, but with no DNA this cannot be confirmed. The sample was blood. The CDR3 reads as follows: CASSPRNTDTQYF. The full variable domain, with segments outside the CDR3 supplied by the reference TRBV7-6 and TRBJ2-3 proteins, appears as GAGVSQSPRYKVTKRGQDVALRCDPISGHVSLYWYRQALGQGPEFLTYFNYEAQQDKSGLPNDRFSAERPEGSISTLTIQRTEQRDSAMYRCASSPRNTDTQYFGPGTRLTVL.